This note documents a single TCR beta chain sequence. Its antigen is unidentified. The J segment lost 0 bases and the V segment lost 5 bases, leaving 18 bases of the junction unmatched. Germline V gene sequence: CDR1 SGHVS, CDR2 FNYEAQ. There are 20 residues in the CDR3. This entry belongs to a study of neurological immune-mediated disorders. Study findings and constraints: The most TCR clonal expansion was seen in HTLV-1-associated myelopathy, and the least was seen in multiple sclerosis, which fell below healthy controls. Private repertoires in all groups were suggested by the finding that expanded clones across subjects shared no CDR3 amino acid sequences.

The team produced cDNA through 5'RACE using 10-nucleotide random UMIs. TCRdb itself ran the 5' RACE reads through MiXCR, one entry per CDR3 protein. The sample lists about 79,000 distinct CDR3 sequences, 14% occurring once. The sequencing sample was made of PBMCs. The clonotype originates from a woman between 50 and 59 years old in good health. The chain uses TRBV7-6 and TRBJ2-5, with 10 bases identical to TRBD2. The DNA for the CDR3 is TGTGCCAGCAGCGTAAGGGGGACAGGAGTAGCGGGGGGCTACCAAGAGACCCAGTACTTC. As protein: CASSVRGTGVAGGYQETQYF.